A selection of T cell receptor beta chains follows, all from one sample in a study of blood T cell repertoires in COVID-19. The protocol was immunoSEQ multiplex PCR, while the TCRdb copy is restricted to in-frame clones and leaves out a portion. This table has 150,000 to 200,000 clones, approximately 79% appearing once. Sequencing was done on a sample of peripheral blood. Receptors were obtained from a woman in her sixties or seventies with COVID-19, enrolled during active disease. Both conserved end residues are trimmed from each CDR3. The order of the fields is J gene, V gene, clone size, CDR3 protein. Some rows have no size entry. The others give once, few or many, or a class for an expanded clone.

J: TRBJ2-7; V: TRBV6-1; size: .; CDR3: ASSGYSGRYSSYEQY
J: TRBJ2-1; V: TRBV28; size: .; CDR3: ASSSLHPAGVEQF
J: TRBJ1-2; V: TRBV5-1; size: .; CDR3: ASSPRRGRPGGYT
J: TRBJ2-5; V: TRBV15; size: .; CDR3: ATSSRDRWETQY
J: TRBJ2-7; V: TRBV5-6; size: .; CDR3: ASSSLAGGYEQY
J: TRBJ2-1; V: TRBV7-9; size: few; CDR3: ASSLAGVREQF
J: TRBJ2-2; V: TRBV5-8; size: .; CDR3: ASNTGTSGRVYTGELF
J: TRBJ2-2; V: TRBV19; size: .; CDR3: ASSLPRLAGGGTGELF
J: TRBJ1-4; V: TRBV29-1; size: .; CDR3: SARTGGDEKLF
J: TRBJ1-2; V: TRBV28; size: .; CDR3: ASSPPVGGRGYT
J: TRBJ2-1; V: TRBV5-1; size: .; CDR3: ASSLDGNGLNEQF
J: TRBJ1-4; V: TRBV28; size: .; CDR3: ASSFTPPGTATNEKLF
J: TRBJ1-1; V: TRBV24-1; size: .; CDR3: ATSDTTPEPGQEFNTEAF
J: TRBJ2-3; V: TRBV25-1; size: .; CDR3: ASSEGGGRTTDTQY
J: TRBJ2-1; V: TRBV3-1/TRBV3-2; size: .; CDR3: ASSQEGTSGRGNWEQF
J: TRBJ2-3; V: TRBV2; size: .; CDR3: ASSEARLAGTDTQY
J: TRBJ1-6; V: TRBV3-1/TRBV3-2; size: .; CDR3: ASSQPQGSGVYNSPLH
J: TRBJ1-1; V: TRBV5-1; size: .; CDR3: ASSLDRGISNTEAF
J: TRBJ2-1; V: TRBV19; size: .; CDR3: ASSMGAGGPVEQF
J: TRBJ2-7; V: TRBV3-1/TRBV3-2; size: .; CDR3: ASRQGSRDSIYEQY
J: TRBJ1-1; V: TRBV6-5; size: .; CDR3: ASRLESSTLAF
J: TRBJ2-7; V: TRBV28; size: few; CDR3: ASRSLGGGNYEQY
J: TRBJ2-1; V: TRBV29-1; size: once; CDR3: SVAEGDEQF
J: TRBJ2-2; V: TRBV7-2; size: .; CDR3: ASSLGFGTGELF
J: TRBJ2-1; V: TRBV29-1; size: once; CDR3: SVVEAARGEQF
J: TRBJ2-3; V: TRBV18; size: .; CDR3: ASSNLVLAQY
J: TRBJ1-1; V: TRBV2; size: .; CDR3: ASRGDRGGVNTEAF
J: TRBJ1-1; V: TRBV6-5; size: .; CDR3: ASSPGTGNTEAF
J: TRBJ2-1; V: TRBV14; size: .; CDR3: ASSQPGTRRHNEQF
J: TRBJ1-5; V: TRBV30; size: .; CDR3: AWGPWGLDQPQH
J: TRBJ1-1; V: TRBV7-8; size: .; CDR3: ASSLVRGQGGTEAF
J: TRBJ1-1; V: TRBV7-2; size: .; CDR3: ASSSGGHTEAF
J: TRBJ2-5; V: TRBV19; size: .; CDR3: ASSIFWTGEKETQY
J: TRBJ2-2; V: TRBV11-3; size: .; CDR3: ASSFQGVGTGELF
J: TRBJ1-1; V: TRBV5-6; size: .; CDR3: ASSFTGVGTEAF
J: TRBJ2-2; V: TRBV2; size: .; CDR3: ASSRTANTGELF
J: TRBJ2-7; V: TRBV19; size: .; CDR3: ACSPGVGYEQY
J: TRBJ1-1; V: TRBV7-8; size: medium-sized; CDR3: ASSLGSAAPEAF
J: TRBJ2-5; V: TRBV19; size: .; CDR3: ASSTQALLQETQY
J: TRBJ2-3; V: TRBV19; size: .; CDR3: ASSRDSSTDTQY
J: TRBJ1-3; V: TRBV11-3; size: .; CDR3: AAGLGRGNTIY
J: TRBJ1-2; V: TRBV6-2/TRBV6-3; size: .; CDR3: ASSYQGANGYT
J: TRBJ2-5; V: TRBV27; size: once; CDR3: ASSQRLAGLVETQY
J: TRBJ2-1; V: TRBV20-1; size: .; CDR3: SARRYNEQF
J: TRBJ2-3; V: TRBV7-9; size: .; CDR3: ASSSPGLAGSPAADTQY
J: TRBJ2-2; V: TRBV11-2; size: .; CDR3: ASSLGGSGELF
J: TRBJ1-5; V: TRBV19; size: few; CDR3: ATHMAGRNQPQH
J: TRBJ1-1; V: TRBV6-5; size: .; CDR3: ASSYSQGIGTEAF
J: TRBJ1-5; V: TRBV18; size: few; CDR3: ASSPSTGRNQPQH
J: TRBJ2-3; V: TRBV3-1/TRBV3-2; size: .; CDR3: ASSPRDPAGTDTQY
J: TRBJ2-7; V: TRBV19; size: .; CDR3: ASSPSWGGGRYEQY
J: TRBJ1-6; V: TRBV11-2; size: .; CDR3: ASSSGTGNSPLH
J: TRBJ1-2; V: TRBV3-1/TRBV3-2; size: .; CDR3: ASSHQDRGKT